The rows below give T cell receptor beta chains drawn from one sample of a study of blood T cell repertoires in COVID-19. The protocol was immunoSEQ multiplex PCR, while the TCRdb copy is restricted to in-frame clones and leaves out a portion. The repertoire consists of just over 300,000 clones, with 85% to 90% occurring once and the leading ten covering roughly 4%. Sequencing input: PBMCs or T cells enriched from blood (not recorded which). These receptors were taken from a man in his thirties or forties who had recovered from COVID-19. Both conserved end residues are part of each CDR3. D genes are given only for firm matches. Only some rows state a clone size, as once, few, many or a class for expanded clones.

CDR3 protein	CDR3 DNA	J gene	V gene	clone size	D gene
CASSPRTFPGYTF	TGTGCCAGCAGCCCAAGGACTTTTCCGGGCTACACCTTC	TRBJ1-2	TRBV3-1/TRBV3-2	-	-
CASSPELVPGELFF	TGCGCCAGCAGCCCCGAACTAGTACCCGGGGAGCTGTTTTTT	TRBJ2-2	TRBV5-1	-	-
CASSEGAWGDFGYTF	TGTGCCAGCAGTGAAGGGGCCTGGGGGGACTTTGGCTACACCTTC	TRBJ1-2	TRBV6-1	-	-
CASSLAGTGQTNTGELFF	TGTGCCAGCAGCTTAGCGGGGACGGGACAGACTAACACCGGGGAGCTGTTTTTT	TRBJ2-2	TRBV7-9	-	TRBD1
CASSYSGTSGDNEQFF	TGTGCCAGCAGTTACTCCGGGACTAGCGGAGACAATGAGCAGTTCTTC	TRBJ2-1	TRBV6-5	few	TRBD2
CASSLVRGYNYGYTF	TGTGCCAGCAGCTTAGTACGAGGGTATAACTATGGCTACACCTTC	TRBJ1-2	TRBV7-8	-	-
CASSHWATSGGADYNEQFF	TGTGCCAGCAGCCATTGGGCCACTAGCGGGGGGGCCGACTACAATGAGCAGTTCTTC	TRBJ2-1	TRBV3-1/TRBV3-2	-	TRBD2
CASSQTGGVPEAFF	TGTGCCAGCAGCCAAACAGGGGGGGTACCTGAAGCTTTCTTT	TRBJ1-1	TRBV3-1/TRBV3-2	-	TRBD1
CASRPQGSSYEQYF	TGTGCCAGCAGGCCTCAGGGGAGCTCCTACGAGCAGTACTTC	TRBJ2-7	TRBV28	-	-
CASSEGAGTEAFF	TGTGCCAGCAGTGAGGGGGCAGGCACTGAAGCTTTCTTT	TRBJ1-1	TRBV6-4	-	-
CASSFFGTEFEQFF	TGTGCCAGCAGCTTCTTTGGGACAGAATTTGAGCAGTTCTTC	TRBJ2-1	TRBV5-6	-	TRBD1
CASSFRGHEQYF	TGTGCCAGCAGTTTCAGGGGGCACGAGCAGTACTTC	TRBJ2-7	TRBV27	-	TRBD1
CASSERTGGYGYTF	TGTGCCAGCAGCGAAAGGACAGGGGGTTATGGCTACACCTTC	TRBJ1-2	TRBV9	-	TRBD1
CASSLTEWNGYTF	TGTGCCAGTAGCCTGACAGAATGGAATGGCTACACCTTC	TRBJ1-2	TRBV19	once	-
CASRAGVGYGYTF	TGTGCCAGCAGGGCCGGGGTGGGCTATGGCTACACCTTC	TRBJ1-2	TRBV6-4	-	-
CASRRVGDSGNTIYF	TGTGCCAGCAGGCGCGTAGGGGACTCTGGAAACACCATATATTTT	TRBJ1-3	TRBV6-5	-	-
CASRTGERYTF	TGTGCCAGCAGAACAGGGGAACGGTACACCTTC	TRBJ1-2	TRBV27	-	TRBD1
CAASSGPGMARGANVLTF	TGTGCCGCGTCAAGCGGGCCAGGGATGGCTCGTGGGGCCAACGTCCTGACTTTC	TRBJ2-6	TRBV10-3	-	-
CAWRVGPQGPQHF	TGTGCCTGGAGGGTTGGTCCTCAGGGGCCCCAGCATTTT	TRBJ1-5	TRBV30	once	-
CASSEDPGLPLTYEQYF	TGTGCCAGCAGTGAGGATCCGGGACTTCCTCTTACCTACGAGCAGTACTTC	TRBJ2-7	TRBV6-1	once	-
CASSSGQGAGTGELFF	TGCGCCAGCAGCTCGGGACAGGGGGCAGGTACCGGGGAGCTGTTTTTT	TRBJ2-2	TRBV5-1	-	TRBD1
CASRGATGQAFF	TGTGCCAGCAGGGGGGCGACTGGCCAAGCTTTCTTT	TRBJ1-1	TRBV11-3	-	-
CASSYNRGGYEKLFF	TGTGCCAGCAGTTACAACAGGGGCGGGTATGAAAAACTGTTTTTT	TRBJ1-4	TRBV6-5	-	TRBD1
CASSYRESSYEQYF	TGTGCCAGCAGTTACAGGGAGAGCTCCTACGAGCAGTACTTC	TRBJ2-7	TRBV3-1/TRBV3-2	-	-
CASTSGIGRGQETQYF	TGTGCCAGCACCTCCGGGATCGGAAGGGGGCAAGAGACCCAGTACTTC	TRBJ2-5	TRBV28	-	-
CASSLGHTNTEAFF	TGTGCCAGCAGTCTGGGACACACGAACACTGAAGCTTTCTTT	TRBJ1-1	TRBV7-8	once	-
CASSDSGGYEQFF	TGCGCCAGCAGTGATTCGGGGGGTTATGAGCAGTTCTTC	TRBJ2-1	TRBV10-1	-	TRBD2
CASSPVGQETQYF	TGTGCCAGCAGCCCCGTCGGGCAAGAGACCCAGTACTTC	TRBJ2-5	TRBV5-5	-	-
CASSLESLRETQYF	TGTGCCAGCAGCTTGGAAAGCCTCCGGGAGACCCAGTACTTC	TRBJ2-5	TRBV5-4	-	-
CATSGFRGATDTQYF	TGTGCCACCAGTGGTTTTCGGGGTGCCACAGATACGCAGTATTTT	TRBJ2-3	TRBV24-1	-	-
CASKTGFETEAFF	TGTGCCAGCAAGACAGGGTTTGAGACTGAAGCTTTCTTT	TRBJ1-1	TRBV7-9	few	TRBD1
CASSLTGWYGYTF	TGTGCCAGCAGCCTGACAGGGTGGTATGGCTACACCTTC	TRBJ1-2	TRBV6-5	-	TRBD1
CASSSRPSGLAGEQYF	TGCGCCAGCAGCTCCCGCCCCTCGGGACTAGCGGGCGAGCAGTACTTC	TRBJ2-7	TRBV5-1	few	TRBD2
CASSLDLAGVYNEQFF	TGCGCCAGCAGCTTGGATCTCGCGGGAGTGTACAATGAGCAGTTCTTC	TRBJ2-1	TRBV5-1	-	TRBD2
CASSWGTVNQPQHF	TGTGCCAGCAGTTGGGGGACAGTGAATCAGCCCCAGCATTTT	TRBJ1-5	TRBV6-2/TRBV6-3	-	TRBD1
CASSGGAPYGYTF	TGTGCCAGCAGCGGAGGCGCCCCGTATGGCTACACCTTC	TRBJ1-2	TRBV9	-	-
CASSTSGGFTEAFF	TGTGCCAGTAGTACCTCGGGGGGCTTCACTGAAGCTTTCTTT	TRBJ1-1	TRBV19	-	-
CASSQDFGTLSPLHF	TGCGCCAGCAGCCAAGATTTTGGTACTCTTTCACCCCTCCACTTT	TRBJ1-6	TRBV4-1	-	-
CASSWTVQETQYF	TGCGCCAGCAGCTGGACTGTGCAAGAGACCCAGTACTTC	TRBJ2-5	TRBV5-1	once	-
CASSRGQGVNRPGELFF	TGCGCCAGCAGCCGGGGACAGGGGGTAAATCGTCCCGGGGAGCTGTTTTTT	TRBJ2-2	TRBV5-1	-	TRBD1